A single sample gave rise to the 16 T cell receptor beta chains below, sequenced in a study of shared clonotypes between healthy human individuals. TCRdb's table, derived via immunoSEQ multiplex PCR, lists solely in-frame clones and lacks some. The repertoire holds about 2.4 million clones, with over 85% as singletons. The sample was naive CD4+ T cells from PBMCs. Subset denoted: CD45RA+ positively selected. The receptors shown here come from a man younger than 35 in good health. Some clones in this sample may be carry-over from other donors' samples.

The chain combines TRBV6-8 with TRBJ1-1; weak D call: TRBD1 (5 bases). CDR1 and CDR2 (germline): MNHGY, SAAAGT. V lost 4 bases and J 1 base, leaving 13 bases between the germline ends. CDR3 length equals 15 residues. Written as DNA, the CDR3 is TGTGCCAGCAGTTCCACAGGAGGAGGGAACACTGAAGCTTTCTTT. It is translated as CASSSTGGGNTEAFF.

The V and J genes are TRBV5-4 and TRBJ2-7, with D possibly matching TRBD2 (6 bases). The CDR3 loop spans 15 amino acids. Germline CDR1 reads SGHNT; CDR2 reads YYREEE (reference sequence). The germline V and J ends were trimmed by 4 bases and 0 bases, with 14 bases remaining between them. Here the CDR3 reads CASSLFGRGSYEQYF. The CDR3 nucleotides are TGTGCCAGCAGCCTGTTTGGGCGGGGCTCCTACGAGCAGTACTTC.

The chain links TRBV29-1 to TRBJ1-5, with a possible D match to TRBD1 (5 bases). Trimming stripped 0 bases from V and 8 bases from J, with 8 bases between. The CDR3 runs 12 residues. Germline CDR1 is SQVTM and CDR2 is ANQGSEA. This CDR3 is CSVEEGGEPQHF. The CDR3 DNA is TGCAGCGTTGAAGAAGGAGGGGAGCCCCAGCATTTT.

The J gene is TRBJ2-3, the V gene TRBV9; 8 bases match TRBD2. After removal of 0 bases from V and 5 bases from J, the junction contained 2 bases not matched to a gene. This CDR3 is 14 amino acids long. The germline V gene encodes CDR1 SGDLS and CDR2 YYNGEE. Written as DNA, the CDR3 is TGTGCCAGCAGCGTAGGAGCGGGAGTAGATACGCAGTATTTT. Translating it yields CASSVGAGVDTQYF.

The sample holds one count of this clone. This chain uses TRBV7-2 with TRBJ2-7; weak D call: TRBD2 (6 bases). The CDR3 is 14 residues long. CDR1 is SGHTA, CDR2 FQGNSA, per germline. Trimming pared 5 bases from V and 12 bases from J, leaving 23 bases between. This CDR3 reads CASSPTRTSSQGYF. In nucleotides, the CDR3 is TGTGCCAGCAGCCCGACCCGCACTAGCTCCCAGGGGTACTTC. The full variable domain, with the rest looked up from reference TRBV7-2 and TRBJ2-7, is GAGVSQSPSNKVTEKGKDVELRCDPISGHTALYWYRQSLGQGLEFLIYFQGNSAPDKSGLPSDRFSAERTGGSVSTLTIQRTQQEDSAVYLCASSPTRTSSQGYFGPGTRLTVT.

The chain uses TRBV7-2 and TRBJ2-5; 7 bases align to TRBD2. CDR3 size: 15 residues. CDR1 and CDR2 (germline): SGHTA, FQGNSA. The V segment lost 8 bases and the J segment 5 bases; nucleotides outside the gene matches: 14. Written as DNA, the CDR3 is TGTGCCAGCGGGACTAAGGGGTCGGGAAGGGAGACCCAGTACTTC. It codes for CASGTKGSGRETQYF.

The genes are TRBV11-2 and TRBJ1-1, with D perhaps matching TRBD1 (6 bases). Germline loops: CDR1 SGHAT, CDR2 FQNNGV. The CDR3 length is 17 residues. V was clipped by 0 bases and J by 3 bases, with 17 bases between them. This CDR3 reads CASSLDPLRGADTEAFF. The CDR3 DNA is TGTGCCAGCAGCTTAGATCCACTCAGGGGTGCGGACACTGAAGCTTTCTTT.

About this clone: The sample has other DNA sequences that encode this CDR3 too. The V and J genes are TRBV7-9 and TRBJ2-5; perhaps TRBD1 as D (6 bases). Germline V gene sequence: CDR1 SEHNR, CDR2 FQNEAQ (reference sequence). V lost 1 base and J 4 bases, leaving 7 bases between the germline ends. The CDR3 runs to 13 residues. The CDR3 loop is CASSLGGRETQYF. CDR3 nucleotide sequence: TGTGCCAGCAGCTTAGGGGGGCGAGAGACCCAGTACTTC.

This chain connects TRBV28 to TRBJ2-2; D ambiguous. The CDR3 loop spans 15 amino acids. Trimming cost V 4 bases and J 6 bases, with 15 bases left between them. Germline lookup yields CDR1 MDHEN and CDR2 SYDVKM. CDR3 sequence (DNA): TGTGCCAGCAGTTCGGACCCTCGGGTTGCCGGGGAGCTGTTTTTT. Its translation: CASSSDPRVAGELFF.

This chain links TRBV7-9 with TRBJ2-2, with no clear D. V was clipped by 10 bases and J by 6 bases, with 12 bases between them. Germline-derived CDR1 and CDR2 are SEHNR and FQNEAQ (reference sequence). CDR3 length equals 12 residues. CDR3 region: CATQPYAGELFF. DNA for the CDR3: TGTGCCACCCAACCTTATGCCGGGGAGCTGTTTTTT.

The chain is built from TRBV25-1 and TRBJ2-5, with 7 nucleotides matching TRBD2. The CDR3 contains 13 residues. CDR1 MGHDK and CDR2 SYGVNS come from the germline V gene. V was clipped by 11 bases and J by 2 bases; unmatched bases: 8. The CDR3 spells CASAGTTQETQYF. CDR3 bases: TGTGCCTCTGCCGGGACTACACAAGAGACCCAGTACTTC.

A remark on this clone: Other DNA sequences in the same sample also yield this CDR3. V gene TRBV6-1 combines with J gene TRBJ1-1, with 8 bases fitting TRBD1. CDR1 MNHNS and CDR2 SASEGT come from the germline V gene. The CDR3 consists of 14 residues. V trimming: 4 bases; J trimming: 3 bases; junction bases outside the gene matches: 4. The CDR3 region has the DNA TGTGCCAGCAGTGTAACAGGGGGGGACACTGAAGCTTTCTTT. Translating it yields CASSVTGGDTEAFF.

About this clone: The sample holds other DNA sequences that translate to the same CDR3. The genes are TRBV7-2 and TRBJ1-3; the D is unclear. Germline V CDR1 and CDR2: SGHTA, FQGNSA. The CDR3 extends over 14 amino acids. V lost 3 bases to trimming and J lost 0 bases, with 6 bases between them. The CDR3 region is CASSLDPSGNTIYF. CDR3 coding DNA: TGTGCCAGCAGCTTGGACCCCTCTGGAAACACCATATATTTT.

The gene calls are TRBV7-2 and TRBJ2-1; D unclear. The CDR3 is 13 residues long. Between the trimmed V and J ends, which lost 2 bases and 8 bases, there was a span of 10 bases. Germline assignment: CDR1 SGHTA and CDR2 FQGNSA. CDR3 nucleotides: TGTGCCAGCAGCTTACAACCCGGAGATGAGCAGTTCTTC. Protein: CASSLQPGDEQFF.

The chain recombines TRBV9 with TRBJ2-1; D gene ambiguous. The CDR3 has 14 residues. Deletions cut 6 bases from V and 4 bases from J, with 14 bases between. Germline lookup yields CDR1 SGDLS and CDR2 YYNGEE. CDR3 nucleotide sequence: TGTGCCAGCAACAACAATGGGGTGTACAATGAGCAGTTCTTC. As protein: CASNNNGVYNEQFF.

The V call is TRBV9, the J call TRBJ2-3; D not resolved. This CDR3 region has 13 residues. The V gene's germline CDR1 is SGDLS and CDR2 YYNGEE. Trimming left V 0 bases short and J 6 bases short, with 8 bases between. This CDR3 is CASSVGSPDTQYF. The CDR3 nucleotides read TGTGCCAGCAGCGTAGGGTCGCCCGATACGCAGTATTTT.